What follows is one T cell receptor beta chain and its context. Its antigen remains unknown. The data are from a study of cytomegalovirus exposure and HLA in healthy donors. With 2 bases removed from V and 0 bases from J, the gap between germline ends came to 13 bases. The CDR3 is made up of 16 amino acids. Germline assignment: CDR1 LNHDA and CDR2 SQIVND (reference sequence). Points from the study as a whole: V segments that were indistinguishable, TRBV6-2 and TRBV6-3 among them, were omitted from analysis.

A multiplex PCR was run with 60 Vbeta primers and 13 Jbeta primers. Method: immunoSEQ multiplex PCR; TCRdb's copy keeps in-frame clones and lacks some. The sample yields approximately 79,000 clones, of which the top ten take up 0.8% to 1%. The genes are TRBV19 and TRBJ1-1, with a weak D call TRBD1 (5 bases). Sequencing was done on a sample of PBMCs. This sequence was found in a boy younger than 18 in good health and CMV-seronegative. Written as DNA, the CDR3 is TGTGCCAGTAGTATACCCGCGAAAGGGGTGAACACTGAAGCTTTCTTT. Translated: CASSIPAKGVNTEAFF. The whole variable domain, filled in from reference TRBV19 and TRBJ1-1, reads DGGITQSPKYLFRKEGQNVTLSCEQNLNHDAMYWYRQDPGQGLRLIYYSQIVNDFQKGDIAEGYSVSREKKESFPLTVTSAQKNPTAFYLCASSIPAKGVNTEAFFGQGTRLTVV.